This TCR beta chain was sequenced for a study of shared clonotypes between healthy human individuals. At the level of the study: Donors were a couple of women and a few men aged 18 to 49. General study points: Naive subsets generally exceeded memory subsets in estimated richness.

Trimming left V 1 base short and J 5 bases short, with 6 bases between. The CDR3 has 12 amino acids. Germline CDR1 reads SEHNR; CDR2 reads FQNEAQ (reference sequence). Turning to this clone: Its matching antigen is unknown. This sample includes further DNA sequences coding for the same CDR3.

TCRdb's table, derived via immunoSEQ multiplex PCR, lists solely in-frame clones and lacks some. The sample has 2 million to 2.5 million clones; approximately 93% are singletons. The sample was naive CD4+ T cells from PBMCs. The sample's subset: CD45RA+ positively selected. This clonotype originated in a man younger than 35 in good health. Some clones in this sample may be carry-over from other donors' samples. J is TRBJ2-7 and V is TRBV7-9, with D unclear. CDR3 nucleotide sequence: TGTGCCAGCAGCTTAGGGGCGAACGAGCAGTACTTC. This codes for CASSLGANEQYF.